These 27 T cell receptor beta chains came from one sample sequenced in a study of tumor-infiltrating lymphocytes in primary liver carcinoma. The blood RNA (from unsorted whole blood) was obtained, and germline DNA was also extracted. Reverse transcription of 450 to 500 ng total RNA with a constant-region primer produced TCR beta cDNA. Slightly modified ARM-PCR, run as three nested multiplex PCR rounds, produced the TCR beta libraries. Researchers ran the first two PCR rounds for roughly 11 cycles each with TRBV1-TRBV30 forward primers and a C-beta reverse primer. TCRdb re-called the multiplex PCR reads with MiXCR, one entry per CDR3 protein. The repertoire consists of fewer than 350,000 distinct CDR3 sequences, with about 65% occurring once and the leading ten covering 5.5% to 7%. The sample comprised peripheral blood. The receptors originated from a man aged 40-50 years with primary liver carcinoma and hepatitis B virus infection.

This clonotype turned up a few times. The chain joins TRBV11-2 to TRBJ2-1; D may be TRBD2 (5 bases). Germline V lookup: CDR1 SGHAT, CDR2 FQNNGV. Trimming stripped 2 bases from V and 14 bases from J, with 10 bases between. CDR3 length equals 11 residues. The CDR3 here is CASSLQLAKFF. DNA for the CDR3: TGTGCCAGCAGCTTACAGCTAGCAAAGTTCTTC.

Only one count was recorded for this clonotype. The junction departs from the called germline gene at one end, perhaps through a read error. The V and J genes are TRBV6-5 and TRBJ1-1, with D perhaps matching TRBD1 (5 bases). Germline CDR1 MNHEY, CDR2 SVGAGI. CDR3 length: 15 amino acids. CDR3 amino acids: CASSNPGTANTETFF. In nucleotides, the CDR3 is TGTGCCAGCAGTAATCCCGGGACGGCGAACACTGAAACTTTCTTT.

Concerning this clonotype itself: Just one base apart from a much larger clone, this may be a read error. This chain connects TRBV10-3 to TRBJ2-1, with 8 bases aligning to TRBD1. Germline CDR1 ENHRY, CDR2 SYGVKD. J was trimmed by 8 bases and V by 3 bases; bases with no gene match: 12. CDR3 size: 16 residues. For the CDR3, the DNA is TGTGCCATCAGTGAAGAGCAGGGGGCACGGGGCGATGAGCAGTTCTTC. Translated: CAISEEQGARGDEQFF.

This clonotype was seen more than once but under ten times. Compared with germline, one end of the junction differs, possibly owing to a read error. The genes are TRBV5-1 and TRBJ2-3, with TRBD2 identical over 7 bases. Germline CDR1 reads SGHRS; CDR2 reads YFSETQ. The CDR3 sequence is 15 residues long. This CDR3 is CTSSLAGEGPDTQYF. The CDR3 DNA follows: TGCACCAGCAGCTTGGCCGGGGAGGGGCCCGATACGCAGTATTTT.

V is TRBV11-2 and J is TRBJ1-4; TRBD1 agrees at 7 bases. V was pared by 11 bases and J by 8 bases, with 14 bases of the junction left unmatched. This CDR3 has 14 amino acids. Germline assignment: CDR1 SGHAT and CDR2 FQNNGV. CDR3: CAVSQTGRREKLFF. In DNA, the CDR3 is TGTGCCGTCAGCCAGACAGGGAGGCGCGAAAAACTGTTTTTT.

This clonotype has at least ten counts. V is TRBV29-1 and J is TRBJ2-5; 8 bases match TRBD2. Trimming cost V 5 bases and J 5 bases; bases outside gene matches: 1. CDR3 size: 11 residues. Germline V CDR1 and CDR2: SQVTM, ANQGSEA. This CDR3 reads CSVTGGETQYF. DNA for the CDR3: TGCAGCGTTACGGGAGGGGAGACCCAGTACTTC.

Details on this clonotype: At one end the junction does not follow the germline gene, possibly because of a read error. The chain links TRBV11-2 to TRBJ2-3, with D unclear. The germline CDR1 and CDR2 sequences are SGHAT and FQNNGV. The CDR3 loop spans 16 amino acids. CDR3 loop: CASSLSRLLSTDTQYF. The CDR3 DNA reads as TGTGCCAGCAGCCTAAGCAGATTACTAAGCACAGATACACAGTATTTT.

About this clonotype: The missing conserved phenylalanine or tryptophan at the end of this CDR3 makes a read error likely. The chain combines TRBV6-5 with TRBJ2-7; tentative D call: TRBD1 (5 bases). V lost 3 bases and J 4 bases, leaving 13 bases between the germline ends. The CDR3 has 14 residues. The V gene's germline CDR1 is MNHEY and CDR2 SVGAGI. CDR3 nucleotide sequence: TGTGCCAGCAGTTATAGCACAAAGGGGTACGAGCAGTACCTC. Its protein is CASSYSTKGYEQYL.

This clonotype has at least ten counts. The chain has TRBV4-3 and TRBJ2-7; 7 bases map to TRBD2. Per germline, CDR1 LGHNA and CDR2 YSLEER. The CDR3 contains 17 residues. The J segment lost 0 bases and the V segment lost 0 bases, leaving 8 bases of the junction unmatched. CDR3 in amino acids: CASSQDTSAPSSYEQYF. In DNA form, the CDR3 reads TGCGCCAGCAGCCAAGATACTAGCGCCCCAAGCTCCTACGAGCAGTACTTC.

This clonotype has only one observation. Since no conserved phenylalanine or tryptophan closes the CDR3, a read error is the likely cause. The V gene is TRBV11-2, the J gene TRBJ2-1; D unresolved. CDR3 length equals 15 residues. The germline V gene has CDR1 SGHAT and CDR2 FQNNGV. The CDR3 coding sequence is TGTCCCAGCAGCTTAAGTAAGGGCCCTTACAATGAGCAGTTCCTC. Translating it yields CPSSLSKGPYNEQFL.

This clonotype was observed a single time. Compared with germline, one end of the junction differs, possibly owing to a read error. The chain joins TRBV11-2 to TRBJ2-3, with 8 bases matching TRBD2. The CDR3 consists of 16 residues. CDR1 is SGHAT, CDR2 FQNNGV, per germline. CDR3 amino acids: CAGSRTSGTSTDTQYF. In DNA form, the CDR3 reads TGTGCCGGCAGCCGAACTAGCGGAACTAGCACAGATACGCAGTATTTT.

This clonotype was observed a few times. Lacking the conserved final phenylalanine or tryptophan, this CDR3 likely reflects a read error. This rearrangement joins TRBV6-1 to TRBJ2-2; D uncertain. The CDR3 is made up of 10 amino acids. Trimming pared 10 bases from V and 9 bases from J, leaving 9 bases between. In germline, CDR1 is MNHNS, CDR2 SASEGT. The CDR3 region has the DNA TGTGCCACCGAACGTTGGGAGCTGTTTTCT. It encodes CATERWELFS.

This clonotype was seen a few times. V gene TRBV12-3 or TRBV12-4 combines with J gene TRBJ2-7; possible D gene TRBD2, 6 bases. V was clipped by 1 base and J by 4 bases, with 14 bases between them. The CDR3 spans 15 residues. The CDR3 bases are TGTGCCAGCAGTTTAGGCCGGGCTAGCGATTACGAGCAGTACTTC. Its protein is CASSLGRASDYEQYF.

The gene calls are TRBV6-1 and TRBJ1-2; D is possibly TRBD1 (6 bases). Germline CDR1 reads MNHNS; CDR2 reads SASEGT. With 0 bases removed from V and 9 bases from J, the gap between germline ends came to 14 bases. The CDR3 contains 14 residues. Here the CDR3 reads CASSEAFTGSSYTF. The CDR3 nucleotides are TGTGCCAGCAGTGAAGCGTTCACAGGGTCTAGCTACACCTTC.

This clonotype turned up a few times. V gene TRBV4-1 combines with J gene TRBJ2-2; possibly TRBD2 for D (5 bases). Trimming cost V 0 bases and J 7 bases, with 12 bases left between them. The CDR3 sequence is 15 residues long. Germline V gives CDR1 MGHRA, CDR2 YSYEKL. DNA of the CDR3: TGCGCCAGCAGCCAAGAGGAGGCCGTTTACGGGGAGCTGTTTTTT. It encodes CASSQEEAVYGELFF.

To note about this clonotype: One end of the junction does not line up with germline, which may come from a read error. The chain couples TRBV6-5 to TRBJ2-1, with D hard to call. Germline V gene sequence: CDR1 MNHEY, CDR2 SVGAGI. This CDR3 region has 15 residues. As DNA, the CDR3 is TGTGCCAGTAGCCCTTTGCGGCTATCCTACAAAGAGCAGTTCTTC. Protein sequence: CASSPLRLSYKEQFF.

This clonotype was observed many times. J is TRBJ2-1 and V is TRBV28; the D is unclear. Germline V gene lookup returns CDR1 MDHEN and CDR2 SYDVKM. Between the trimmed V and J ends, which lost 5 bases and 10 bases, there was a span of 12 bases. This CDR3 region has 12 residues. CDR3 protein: CASSQDLGEQFF. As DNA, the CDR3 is TGTGCCAGCAGTCAGGATTTGGGGGAGCAGTTCTTC.

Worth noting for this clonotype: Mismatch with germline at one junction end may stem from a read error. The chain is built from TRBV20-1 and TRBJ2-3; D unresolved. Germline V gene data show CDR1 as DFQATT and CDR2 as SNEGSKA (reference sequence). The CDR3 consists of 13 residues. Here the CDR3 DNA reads TGCAGTGCTTGTTTTAGGAGCACAGATACGCATTATTTT. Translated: CSACFRSTDTHYF.

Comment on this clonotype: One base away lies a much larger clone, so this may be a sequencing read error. As DNA, the CDR3 is TGTGCCAGCAGTTACGGGGGACAGGGTTCCTACGAGCTGTACTTC. It encodes CASSYGGQGSYELYF. The rearrangement joins TRBV6-6 to TRBJ2-7; 9 bases agree with TRBD1. The CDR3 has 15 amino acids. Germline V CDR1 and CDR2: MNHNY, SVGAGI (reference sequence).

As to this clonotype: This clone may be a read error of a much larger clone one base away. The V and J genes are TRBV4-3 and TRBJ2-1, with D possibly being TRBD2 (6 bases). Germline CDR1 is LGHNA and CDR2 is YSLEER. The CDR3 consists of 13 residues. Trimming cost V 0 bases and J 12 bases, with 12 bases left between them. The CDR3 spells CASSQEEGRRQFF. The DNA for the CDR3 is TGCGCCAGCAGCCAAGAGGAGGGGCGACGGCAGTTCTTC.

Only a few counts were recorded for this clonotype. The DNA for the CDR3 is TGTGCCAGCACTCAAGGACGGAGTTGGAGCTACACCTTC. Translation gives CASTQGRSWSYTF. The chain carries TRBV6-1 and TRBJ1-2, with D hard to call. The CDR3 sequence is 13 residues long. Germline V lookup: CDR1 MNHNS, CDR2 SASEGT. Trimming took off 7 bases at V and 9 bases at J, with 18 bases between the two ends.

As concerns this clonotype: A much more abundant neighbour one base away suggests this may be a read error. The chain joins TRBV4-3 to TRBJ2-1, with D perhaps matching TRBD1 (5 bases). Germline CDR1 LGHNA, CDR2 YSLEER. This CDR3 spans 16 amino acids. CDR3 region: CTSSQVLRTKDNEQFF. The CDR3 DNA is TGCACCAGCAGCCAAGTTCTCCGGACAAAAGACAATGAGCAGTTCTTC.

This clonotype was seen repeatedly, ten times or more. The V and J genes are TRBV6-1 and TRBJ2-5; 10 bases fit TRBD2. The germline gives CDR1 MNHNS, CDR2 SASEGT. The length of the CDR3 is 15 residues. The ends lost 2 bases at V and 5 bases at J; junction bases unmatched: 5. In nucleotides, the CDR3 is TGTGCCAGCAGTGAACCCAGCGGGAGGGCGGAGACCCAGTACTTC. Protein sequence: CASSEPSGRAETQYF.

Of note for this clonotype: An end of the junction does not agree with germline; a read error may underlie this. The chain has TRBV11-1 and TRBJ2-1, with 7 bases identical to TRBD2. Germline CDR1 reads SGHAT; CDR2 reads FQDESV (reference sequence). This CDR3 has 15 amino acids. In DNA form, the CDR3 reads TGTGCCAGCAGTATAGGGCTAGCGGACTACATTGAGCAGTTCTTC. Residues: CASSIGLADYIEQFF.

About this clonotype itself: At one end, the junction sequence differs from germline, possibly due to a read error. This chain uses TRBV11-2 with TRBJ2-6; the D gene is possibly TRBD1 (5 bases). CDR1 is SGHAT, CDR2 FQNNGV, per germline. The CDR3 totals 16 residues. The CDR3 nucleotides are TGTGCCGGCAGCTCATGCCCCTACTCTGGGGCCTACGTCCTGACTTTC. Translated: CAGSSCPYSGAYVLTF.

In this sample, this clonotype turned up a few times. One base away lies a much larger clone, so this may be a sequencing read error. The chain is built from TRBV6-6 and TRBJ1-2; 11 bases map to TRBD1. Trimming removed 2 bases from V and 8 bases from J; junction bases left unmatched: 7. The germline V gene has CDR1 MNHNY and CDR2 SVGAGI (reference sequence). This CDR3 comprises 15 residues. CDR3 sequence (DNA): TGTGCCAGCAGTTACCTAGGACAGGGGGCGAAGGGCTACACCTTC. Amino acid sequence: CASSYLGQGAKGYTF.

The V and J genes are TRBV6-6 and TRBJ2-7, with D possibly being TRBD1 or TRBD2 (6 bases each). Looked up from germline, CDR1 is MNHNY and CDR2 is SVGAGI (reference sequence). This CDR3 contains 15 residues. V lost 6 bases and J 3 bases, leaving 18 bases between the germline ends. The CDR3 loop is CASSQPRRGHYEQYF. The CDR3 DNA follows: TGTGCCAGCAGCCAGCCCAGACGGGGGCACTACGAGCAGTACTTC.